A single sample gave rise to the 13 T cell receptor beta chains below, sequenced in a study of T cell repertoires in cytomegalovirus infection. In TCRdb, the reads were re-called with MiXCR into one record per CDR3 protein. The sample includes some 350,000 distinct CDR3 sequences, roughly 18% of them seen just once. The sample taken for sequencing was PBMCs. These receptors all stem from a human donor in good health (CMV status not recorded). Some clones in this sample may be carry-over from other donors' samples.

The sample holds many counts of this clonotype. CDR3 sequence: CASSYSGGRNTEAFF. The CDR3 bases are TGTGCCAGCAGTTACTCCGGGGGGCGCAACACTGAAGCTTTCTTT. J is TRBJ1-1 and V is TRBV6-2 or TRBV6-3; D is perhaps TRBD1 (6 bases). V lost 0 bases to trimming and J lost 2 bases, with 10 bases between them. CDR1 is MNHEY and CDR2 is SVGEGT in the germline V gene. The CDR3 spans 15 residues.

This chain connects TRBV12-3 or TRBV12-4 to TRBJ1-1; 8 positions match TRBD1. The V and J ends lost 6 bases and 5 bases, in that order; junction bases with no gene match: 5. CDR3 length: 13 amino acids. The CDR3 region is CASSWTGRTEAFF. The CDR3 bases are TGTGCCAGCAGCTGGACAGGGAGGACTGAAGCTTTCTTT.

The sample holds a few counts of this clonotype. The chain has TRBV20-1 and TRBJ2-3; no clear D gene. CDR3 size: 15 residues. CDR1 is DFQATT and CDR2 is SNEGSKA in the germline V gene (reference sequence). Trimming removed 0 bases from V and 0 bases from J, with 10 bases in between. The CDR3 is CSARDQSVSTDTQYF. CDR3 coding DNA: TGCAGTGCTAGAGATCAAAGCGTAAGCACAGATACGCAGTATTTT.

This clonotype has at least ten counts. CDR3 sequence reads: CASRTWTGGMANEKLFF. CDR3 sequence (DNA): TGTGCCAGCCGCACGTGGACAGGGGGCATGGCTAATGAAAAACTGTTTTTT. The chain recombines TRBV6-1 with TRBJ1-4; TRBD1 agrees at 11 bases. Germline lookup yields CDR1 MNHNS and CDR2 SASEGT. CDR3 length equals 17 residues. The J segment lost 3 bases and the V segment lost 8 bases, leaving 11 bases of the junction unmatched.

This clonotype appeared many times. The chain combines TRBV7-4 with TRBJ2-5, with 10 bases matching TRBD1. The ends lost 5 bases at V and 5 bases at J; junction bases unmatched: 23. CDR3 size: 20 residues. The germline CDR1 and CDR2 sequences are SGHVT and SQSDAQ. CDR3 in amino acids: CASSPTTRQGALGSVETQYF. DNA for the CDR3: TGTGCCAGCAGCCCTACTACGAGACAGGGGGCGCTGGGATCTGTGGAGACCCAGTACTTC.

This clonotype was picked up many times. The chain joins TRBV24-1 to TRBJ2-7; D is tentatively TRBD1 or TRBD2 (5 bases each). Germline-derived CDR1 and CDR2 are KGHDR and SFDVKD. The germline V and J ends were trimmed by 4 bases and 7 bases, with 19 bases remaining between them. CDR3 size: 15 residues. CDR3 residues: CATSDRRSGQEEQYF. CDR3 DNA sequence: TGTGCCACCAGTGACCGACGTTCGGGGCAGGAGGAGCAGTACTTC.

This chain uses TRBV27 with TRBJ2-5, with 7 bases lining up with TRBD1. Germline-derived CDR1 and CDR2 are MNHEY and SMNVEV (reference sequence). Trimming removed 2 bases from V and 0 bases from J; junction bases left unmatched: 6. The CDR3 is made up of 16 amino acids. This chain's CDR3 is CASSLKTGDHQETQYF. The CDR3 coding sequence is TGTGCCAGCAGTTTAAAAACAGGGGACCACCAAGAGACCCAGTACTTC.

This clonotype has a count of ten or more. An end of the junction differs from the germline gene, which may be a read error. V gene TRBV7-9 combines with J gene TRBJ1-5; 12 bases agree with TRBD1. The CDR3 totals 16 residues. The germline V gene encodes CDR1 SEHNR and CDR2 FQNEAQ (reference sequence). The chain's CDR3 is CASSNPGTGGNQPQHF. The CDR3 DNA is TGTGCCAGCAGCAACCCCGGGACAGGGGGCAACCAGCCCCAGCATTTT.

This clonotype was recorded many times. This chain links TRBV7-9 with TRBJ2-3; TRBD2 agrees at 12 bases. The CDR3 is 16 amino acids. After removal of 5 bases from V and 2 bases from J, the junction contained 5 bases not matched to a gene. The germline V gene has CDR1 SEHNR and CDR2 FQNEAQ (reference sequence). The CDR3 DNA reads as TGTGCCAGCAGCGTCGGACTAGCGGGGACCACAGATACGCAGTATTTT. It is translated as CASSVGLAGTTDTQYF. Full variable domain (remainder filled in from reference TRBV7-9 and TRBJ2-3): DTGVSQNPRHKITKRGQNVTFRCDPISEHNRLYWYRQTLGQGPEFLTYFQNEAQLEKSRLLSDRFSAERPKGSFSTLEIQRTEQGDSAMYLCASSVGLAGTTDTQYFGPGTRLTVL.

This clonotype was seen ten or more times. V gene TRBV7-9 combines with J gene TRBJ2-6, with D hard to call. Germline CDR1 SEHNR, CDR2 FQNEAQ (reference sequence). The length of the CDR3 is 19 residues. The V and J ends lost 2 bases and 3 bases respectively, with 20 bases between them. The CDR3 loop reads CASSLSKGRPSVGANVLTF. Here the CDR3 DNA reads TGTGCCAGCAGCTTATCCAAGGGTAGGCCTTCGGTTGGGGCCAACGTCCTGACTTTC.

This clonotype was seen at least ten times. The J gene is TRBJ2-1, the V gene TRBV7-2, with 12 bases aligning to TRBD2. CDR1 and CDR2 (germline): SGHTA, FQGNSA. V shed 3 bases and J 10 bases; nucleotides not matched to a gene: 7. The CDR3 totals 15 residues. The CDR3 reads CASSFRLAGDYEQFF. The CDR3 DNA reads TGTGCCAGCAGCTTCCGACTAGCGGGAGATTACGAGCAGTTCTTC.

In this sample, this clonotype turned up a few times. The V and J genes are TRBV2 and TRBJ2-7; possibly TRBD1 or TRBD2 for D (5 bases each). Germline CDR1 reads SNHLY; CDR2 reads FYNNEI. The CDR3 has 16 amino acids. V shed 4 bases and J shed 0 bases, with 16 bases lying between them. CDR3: CASSVVGDGTSYEQYF. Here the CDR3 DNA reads TGTGCCAGCAGTGTGGTCGGGGACGGTACCTCCTACGAGCAGTACTTC.

CDR3 amino acids: CASSLLDASEAFF. In nucleotides, the CDR3 is TGTGCCAGCAGCTTATTGGACGCCAGTGAAGCTTTCTTT. The rearrangement joins TRBV7-9 to TRBJ1-1; the D is unclear. Germline V gene sequence: CDR1 SEHNR, CDR2 FQNEAQ (reference sequence). Trimming left V 2 bases short and J 7 bases short, with 11 bases between. The CDR3 has 13 residues.